This is a list of T cell receptor beta chains from one sample in a study of CD4 T cells in relation to SARS-CoV-2 and coronaviruses. Their antigen targets remain unknown. The method was immunoSEQ multiplex PCR; TCRdb's version includes in-frame clones alone and lacks a portion of them. The data contain about 36,000 clones, 77% of them singletons. Material for sequencing was memory CD4+ T cells from PBMCs, cultured in vitro. All receptors come from an adult with COVID-19. The CDR3 runs from the conserved cysteine through the conserved F or W. D genes are given only for firm matches. Rows may omit the clone size; those that give it use once, few, many or a size class.

15	TRBV6-1	TRBJ2-1	NA	NA	CASSRPTRGDNEQFF	TGTGCCAGCAGCCGACCAACCAGAGGGGACAATGAGCAGTTCTTC
12	TRBV3-1/TRBV3-2	TRBJ1-2	NA	NA	CASSEYLVGYTF	TGTGCCAGCAGCGAGTATTTGGTTGGCTACACCTTC
15	TRBV28	TRBJ2-5	NA	NA	CASRKALGVQETQYF	TGTGCCAGCAGAAAGGCCCTAGGGGTCCAAGAGACCCAGTACTTC
14	TRBV28	TRBJ2-2	few	NA	CASRRAWGTGELFF	TGTGCCAGCAGGAGGGCCTGGGGCACCGGGGAGCTGTTTTTT
18	TRBV23-1	TRBJ2-5	NA	NA	CASSQPPPPGTRGETQYF	TGCGCCAGCAGTCAACCCCCTCCACCAGGGACGAGGGGAGAGACCCAGTACTTC
12	TRBV2	TRBJ2-1	NA	TRBD1	CASSEDRGEQFF	TGTGCCAGCAGTGAAGACAGGGGCGAGCAGTTCTTC
15	TRBV6-5	TRBJ2-1	NA	TRBD2	CASSKGLSGVNEQFF	TGTGCCAGCAGTAAGGGCCTTAGCGGGGTCAATGAGCAGTTCTTC
12	TRBV7-2	TRBJ2-2	NA	NA	CASSLKPGELFF	TGTGCCAGCAGCTTAAAACCCGGGGAGCTGTTTTTT
14	TRBV30	TRBJ1-3	NA	NA	CAWSGGRGGNTIYF	TGTGCCTGGAGTGGCGGAAGAGGTGGAAACACCATATATTTT
13	TRBV25-1	TRBJ2-7	NA	NA	CASSELGGREQYF	TGTGCCAGCAGTGAATTGGGGGGGCGCGAGCAGTACTTC
16	TRBV18	TRBJ1-2	NA	TRBD1	CASSPRDRGLNYGYTF	TGTGCCAGCTCACCGAGGGACAGGGGGCTGAACTATGGCTACACCTTC
16	TRBV9	TRBJ2-2	once	NA	CASSVGVPSNTGELFF	TGTGCCAGCAGCGTAGGGGTCCCTTCGAACACCGGGGAGCTGTTTTTT
13	TRBV7-9	TRBJ1-4	NA	TRBD1	CASSSGGGEKLFF	TGTGCCAGCAGCTCAGGGGGTGGGGAAAAACTGTTTTTT
12	TRBV11-2	TRBJ2-3	NA	NA	CASSRGMDTQYF	TGTGCCAGCAGCCGAGGTATGGATACGCAGTATTTT
14	TRBV6-1	TRBJ2-5	NA	TRBD1	CASSEQGAGETQYF	TGTGCCAGCAGTGAGCAGGGGGCGGGGGAGACCCAGTACTTC